This T cell receptor beta chain was recovered during a study of PD-1 blockade in classical Hodgkin lymphoma. Findings and caveats of the study: Unlike CD8+ TCR diversity, which did not rise significantly by C4D1, CD4+ TCR diversity did.

This clone was recorded only once. Its antigen is currently unknown. Assay: immunoSEQ multiplex PCR; the TCRdb copy retains only in-frame clones and omits some. Among tens of thousands of clones listed, just under 80% were seen once. The V gene lost 1 base and the J gene lost 6 bases, with 4 bases spanning the gap. Germline CDR1 and CDR2: SGHVS and FQNEAQ. The CDR3 length is 11 residues. Time point specified: cycle 4 day 1 (C4D1), after 5 to 7 weeks of nivolumab. Every patient experienced relapse after autologous stem cell transplantation, and brentuximab vedotin exposure varied. This chain connects TRBV7-8 to TRBJ2-7; D ambiguous. The input for sequencing was peripheral blood mononuclear cells (PBMCs), taken before the fourth cycle of nivolumab. The receptor comes from a human donor with classical Hodgkin lymphoma. The CDR3 loop reads CASSLGPEQYF. The CDR3 nucleotides are TGTGCCAGCAGCTTAGGCCCCGAGCAGTACTTC.